This T cell receptor (beta chain) was profiled in a study of shared clonotypes between healthy human individuals. The donors, healthy adults who were HIV-negative, had experienced no recent acute infections or vaccinations. Assay used: immunoSEQ multiplex PCR; TCRdb lists only in-frame clones, some missing. The table records 2 million to 2.5 million clones, under 97% of them present only once. Sequenced: naive CD4+ T cells sorted from blood. Subset specified: CD45RA+ positively selected. This sequence was found in a man aged 18 to 30 in good health.

This CDR3 reads CATSGVPTNYGYTF. The CDR3 DNA follows: TGTGCCACCTCCGGGGTTCCCACTAACTATGGCTACACCTTC. This rearrangement joins TRBV10-3 to TRBJ1-2; D remains unclear. CDR1 ENHRY and CDR2 SYGVKD come from the germline V gene. This CDR3 is built from 14 residues. Between the trimmed V and J ends, which lost 10 bases and 0 bases, there was a span of 15 bases.